The 26 T cell receptor beta chains below were found in one sample sequenced in a study of Ad26.COV2.S vaccination and SARS-CoV-2 variants. Treatment here: 15 to 20 received Ad26.COV2.S at low or high dose, single or two shots; about 5 received placebo; per-sample allocation not given. Day 63 following the first vaccine or placebo injection was when the samples were taken. Here immunoSEQ multiplex PCR was the method, and the copy in TCRdb shows in-frame clones only, minus some. The table lists a few hundred thousand clones, approximately 90% of them singletons. The material was peripheral blood, obtained in a trial of Ad26.COV2.S vaccine versus placebo. Receptors originate from a person aged 18-60 years who received the Ad26.COV2.S COVID-19 vaccine or a placebo.

The genes are TRBV19 and TRBJ2-5, with D unclear. Germline CDR1 reads LNHDA; CDR2 reads SQIVND (reference sequence). Trimming left V 3 bases short and J 5 bases short, with 10 bases between. The CDR3 has 13 residues. The CDR3 protein is CASSIERWETQYF. The CDR3 coding sequence is TGTGCCAGTAGTATCGAACGGTGGGAGACCCAGTACTTC.

The rearrangement joins TRBV29-1 to TRBJ1-1; D possibly corresponds to TRBD1 (5 bases). This CDR3 has 13 residues. With 7 bases removed from V and 0 bases from J, the gap between germline ends came to 12 bases. From germline, CDR1 is SQVTM and CDR2 ANQGSEA. CDR3 region: CSALGGLNTEAFF. CDR3 bases: TGCAGCGCCCTGGGGGGATTGAACACTGAAGCTTTCTTT.

This clone was recorded a few times. This chain connects TRBV2 to TRBJ2-7, with 8 bases aligning to TRBD2. The CDR3 totals 15 residues. Germline assignment: CDR1 SNHLY and CDR2 FYNNEI. After removal of 2 bases from V and 5 bases from J, the junction contained 8 bases not matched to a gene. CDR3 sequence (DNA): TGTGCCAGCAGTGAACGGACTAGCAGGTGGCACGAGCAGTACTTC. Protein: CASSERTSRWHEQYF.

This rearrangement joins TRBV7-2 to TRBJ2-5, with 8 bases matching TRBD2. V shed 5 bases and J 5 bases; nucleotides not matched to a gene: 13. The germline gives CDR1 SGHTA, CDR2 FQGNSA. This CDR3 is 16 amino acids long. CDR3 DNA sequence: TGTGCCAGCAGCGCGCTAGCGGCGGGAGGAGTGGAGACCCAGTACTTC. Translation gives CASSALAAGGVETQYF.

The chain links TRBV19 to TRBJ2-7; 9 nucleotides agree with TRBD1. Losses at the gene ends were 2 bases for V and 5 bases for J; bases not matched to a gene: 4. The V gene's germline CDR1 is LNHDA and CDR2 SQIVND (reference sequence). The CDR3 sequence is 14 residues long. The CDR3 DNA follows: TGTGCCAGTAGTATACGACAGGGGGGCAACGAGCAGTACTTC. Translating gives CASSIRQGGNEQYF.

The chain combines TRBV5-4 with TRBJ1-6, with 7 nucleotides matching TRBD1. Germline CDR1 is SGHNT and CDR2 is YYREEE (reference sequence). This CDR3 has 17 residues. Germline trimming cut 4 bases from V and 7 bases from J; bases unmatched to any gene: 14. The CDR3 is CASSIPTGTTQNSPLHF. The CDR3 nucleotides are TGTGCCAGCAGCATCCCGACAGGGACAACGCAGAATTCACCCCTCCACTTT.

The chain joins TRBV6-2 or TRBV6-3 to TRBJ2-1; 10 nucleotides align to TRBD2. The CDR3 spans 15 residues. CDR1 is MNHEY and CDR2 is SVGEGT in the germline V gene. V shed 4 bases and J 8 bases; nucleotides not matched to a gene: 8. The CDR3 loop reads CASSLQASGGYEQFF. For the CDR3, the DNA is TGTGCCAGCAGTTTACAGGCTAGCGGGGGCTATGAGCAGTTCTTC.

This chain's CDR3 is CASSLTGGGISGTQYF. CDR3 sequence (DNA): TGTGCCAGCAGTTTGACGGGCGGGGGGATATCAGGGACCCAGTACTTC. J is TRBJ2-5 and V is TRBV28; TRBD2 agrees at 8 bases. This CDR3 has 16 residues. CDR1 and CDR2 (germline): MDHEN, SYDVKM. Germline trimming cut 3 bases from V and 7 bases from J; bases unmatched to any gene: 13.

The J gene is TRBJ2-7, the V gene TRBV4-1; maybe TRBD2 (7 bases). Trimming pared 0 bases from V and 2 bases from J, leaving 23 bases between. Germline lookup yields CDR1 MGHRA and CDR2 YSYEKL. The CDR3 runs to 19 residues. CDR3 sequence reads: CASSQDRIGRGAAPYEQYF. The CDR3 DNA sequence: TGCGCCAGCAGCCAAGATCGGATCGGCCGGGGGGCCGCTCCCTACGAGCAGTACTTC.

The V and J genes are TRBV25-1 and TRBJ2-5; tentatively, D is TRBD1 or TRBD2 (5 bases each). From germline, CDR1 is MGHDK and CDR2 SYGVNS. The CDR3 totals 14 residues. The ends were cut back, 4 bases at V and 9 bases at J, with 18 bases in the middle. CDR3 amino acids: CASSVPGTEQSQYF. The CDR3 nucleotides read TGTGCCAGCAGTGTACCCGGGACCGAGCAATCCCAGTACTTC. The full variable domain, with the rest looked up from reference TRBV25-1 and TRBJ2-5, is EADIYQTPRYLVIGTGKKITLECSQTMGHDKMYWYQQDPGMELHLIHYSYGVNSTEKGDLSSESTVSRIRTEHFPLTLESARPSHTSQYLCASSVPGTEQSQYFGPGTRLLVL.

The genes are TRBV7-2 and TRBJ2-1; 7 nucleotides match TRBD2. The CDR3 is made up of 15 amino acids. The V gene end was trimmed by 5 bases and the J gene end by 6 bases; junction bases not matched to a gene: 10. Per the germline V gene, CDR1 is SGHTA and CDR2 is FQGNSA. The DNA for the CDR3 is TGTGCCAGCAGCCCCGGACTAGGTTTAAGCAATGAGCAGTTCTTC. This gives the protein CASSPGLGLSNEQFF.

The gene calls are TRBV7-6 and TRBJ2-7, with TRBD1 matching 7 bases. The CDR3 spans 15 residues. The germline CDR1 and CDR2 sequences are SGHVS and FNYEAQ. The V and J ends lost 2 bases and 5 bases, in that order; junction bases with no gene match: 9. The CDR3 sequence is CASSLTSQGVHEQYF. As DNA, the CDR3 is TGTGCCAGCAGCTTAACGTCCCAGGGGGTTCACGAGCAGTACTTC. The whole variable domain, remainder taken from reference TRBV7-6 and TRBJ2-7, is GAGVSQSPRYKVTKRGQDVALRCDPISGHVSLYWYRQALGQGPEFLTYFNYEAQQDKSGLPNDRFSAERPEGSISTLTIQRTEQRDSAMYRCASSLTSQGVHEQYFGPGTRLTVT.

V gene TRBV7-8 combines with J gene TRBJ2-7, with D possibly TRBD2 on 7 matching bases. This CDR3 region has 16 residues. Germline V gives CDR1 SGHVS, CDR2 FQNEAQ. V was shortened by 1 base and J by 2 bases, with 15 bases between the two germline ends. The CDR3 sequence is CASSLGGGLPTYEQYF. In nucleotides, the CDR3 is TGTGCCAGCAGCTTAGGAGGGGGACTACCAACCTACGAGCAGTACTTC.

This chain connects TRBV7-6 to TRBJ2-1; TRBD2 agrees at 8 bases. Germline V gene lookup returns CDR1 SGHVS and CDR2 FNYEAQ. The CDR3 covers 15 residues. Unmatched junction bases numbered 6, after V lost 6 bases and J lost 2 bases. Here the CDR3 DNA reads TGTGCCAGCAGATCTAGCGGGTCTCCCTACAATGAGCAGTTCTTC. Residues: CASRSSGSPYNEQFF.

The chain joins TRBV9 to TRBJ2-2; 10 bases match TRBD1. V lost 4 bases, J lost 7 bases, and 10 bases stayed unmatched. From germline, CDR1 is SGDLS and CDR2 YYNGEE. This CDR3 is built from 16 residues. CDR3 coding DNA: TGTGCCAGCAGCCCCACGGGACAGGGGCCCCTCGGGGAGCTGTTTTTT. Amino acid sequence: CASSPTGQGPLGELFF.

This chain links TRBV20-1 with TRBJ2-1; no firm D call. Germline CDR1 is DFQATT and CDR2 is SNEGSKA (reference sequence). The CDR3 is 13 amino acids. V lost 3 bases and J lost 8, with 14 bases in between. The CDR3 reads CSASSLLGDEQFF. Written as DNA, the CDR3 is TGCAGTGCTAGTTCCCTCCTAGGCGATGAGCAGTTCTTC.

Only a few counts were recorded for this clone. CDR3 in DNA: TGCAGCGTCTTAGACCCCCGGGAAGCCGGGGAGCTGTTTTTT. Its translation is CSVLDPREAGELFF. This chain connects TRBV29-1 to TRBJ2-2, with TRBD2 as a possible D gene (5 bases). The CDR3 is made up of 14 amino acids. V was pared by 6 bases and J by 6 bases, with 17 bases between. CDR1 and CDR2 (germline): SQVTM, ANQGSEA.

This chain joins TRBV25-1 and TRBJ1-2, with 11 nucleotides matching TRBD1. The ends lost 5 bases at V and 3 bases at J; junction bases unmatched: 2. This CDR3 is built from 14 residues. The germline V gene encodes CDR1 MGHDK and CDR2 SYGVNS. DNA for the CDR3: TGTGCCAGCAGTCCGGGACAGGGGGACTATGGCTACACCTTC. This translates into CASSPGQGDYGYTF.

V and J are TRBV6-6 and TRBJ1-6; possible D gene TRBD1, 6 bases. V lost 0 bases, J lost 8 bases, and 8 bases lay in between. The CDR3 loop spans 14 amino acids. Germline loops: CDR1 MNHNY, CDR2 SVGAGI (reference sequence). The CDR3 DNA reads TGTGCCAGCAGTTACTCGGGGGCGGATTCACCCCTCCACTTT. Protein product: CASSYSGADSPLHF.

The V and J genes are TRBV3-1 (or the pseudogene TRBV3-2) and TRBJ2-5; 9 bases are a match to TRBD1. J gave up 5 bases and V 4 bases, and 8 bases lay outside the gene matches. Germline lookup yields CDR1 LGHDT and CDR2 YNNKEL (reference sequence). The CDR3 has 15 amino acids. CDR3 DNA: TGTGCCAGCAGCCTACCGGACAGGGGAGGGGAGACCCAGTACTTC. Residues: CASSLPDRGGETQYF.

This clone occurred a few times. This sequence joins TRBV19 and TRBJ2-2; 8 nucleotides line up with TRBD1. CDR3 size: 16 residues. The germline gives CDR1 LNHDA, CDR2 SQIVND (reference sequence). J gave up 4 bases and V 6 bases, and 10 bases lay outside the gene matches. This CDR3 reads CASREGQGWFTGELFF. As DNA, the CDR3 is TGTGCCAGTAGGGAAGGACAGGGATGGTTCACCGGGGAGCTGTTTTTT.

The genes are TRBV5-6 and TRBJ2-1, with 12 bases that match TRBD2. In germline, CDR1 is SGHDT, CDR2 YYEEEE. CDR3 length equals 16 residues. V lost 2 bases, J lost 3 bases, and 3 bases stayed unmatched. CDR3 amino acids: CASSLPTSGGYNEQFF. As DNA, the CDR3 is TGTGCCAGCAGCTTACCGACTAGCGGGGGCTACAATGAGCAGTTCTTC.

The rearrangement links TRBV7-9 to TRBJ2-7, with D perhaps TRBD1 (6 bases). The CDR3 sequence is 17 residues long. V was trimmed by 5 bases and J by 0 bases, leaving 20 bases between them. Germline V gene lookup returns CDR1 SEHNR and CDR2 FQNEAQ (reference sequence). CDR3 sequence: CASSLVSRDINSYEQYF. The CDR3, as DNA: TGTGCCAGCAGCCTGGTTAGCCGGGACATCAACTCCTACGAGCAGTACTTC. Together with reference TRBV7-9 and TRBJ2-7, the CDR3 gives the full variable domain: DTGVSQNPRHKITKRGQNVTFRCDPISEHNRLYWYRQTLGQGPEFLTYFQNEAQLEKSRLLSDRFSAERPKGSFSTLEIQRTEQGDSAMYLCASSLVSRDINSYEQYFGPGTRLTVT.

The chain has TRBV5-6 and TRBJ2-7; 8 bases are shared with TRBD1. Per the germline V gene, CDR1 is SGHDT and CDR2 is YYEEEE. This CDR3 spans 12 amino acids. With 6 bases clipped from V and 6 bases from J, the junction kept 5 bases outside the gene matches. The chain's CDR3 is CASNRGNGEQYF. Here the CDR3 DNA reads TGTGCCAGCAACAGGGGGAATGGCGAGCAGTACTTC.

This sequence joins TRBV18 and TRBJ1-1; TRBD1 matches at 7 bases. CDR3 length: 15 residues. The germline gives CDR1 KGHSH, CDR2 LQKENI. V shed 3 bases and J 1 base; nucleotides not matched to a gene: 5. The CDR3 sequence is CASSPQDRPNTEAFF. CDR3 nucleotides: TGTGCCAGCTCACCCCAGGACAGGCCGAACACTGAAGCTTTCTTT.

V is TRBV4-1 and J is TRBJ2-1; the match to TRBD2 covers 16 bases. Germline CDR1 reads MGHRA; CDR2 reads YSYEKL. The CDR3 runs 21 residues. With 3 bases clipped from V and 0 bases from J, the junction kept 11 bases outside the gene matches. CDR3 DNA sequence: TGCGCCAGCAGCCATATCCACCCGGGACTAGCGGGGGGGAGCTCCTACAATGAGCAGTTCTTC. Its translation: CASSHIHPGLAGGSSYNEQFF.